This TCR beta chain was identified during a study of shared clonotypes between healthy human individuals. Overall study findings and caveats: Larger estimated richness was generally seen in naive subsets than in memory subsets. In contrast to clonotypes shared by all four donors, non-shared clonotypes had lower generation probabilities.

Comments on this clone: Its matching antigen is unknown.

Assay: immunoSEQ multiplex PCR; the TCRdb copy retains only in-frame clones and omits some. The profile covers 600,000 to 800,000 clones, with 55% to 75% appearing a single time and about 1.8% taken by the ten largest. The CDR3 spans 16 residues. The germline V gene encodes CDR1 MGHRA and CDR2 YSYEKL. V lost 1 base and J 0 bases, leaving 10 bases between the germline ends. Input material: memory CD4+ T cells sorted from blood. As to subset: CD45RA-negative fraction. This rearrangement joins TRBV4-1 to TRBJ1-3; no clear D gene. The sequence was collected from a woman in her thirties in good health. CDR3 residues: CASSQVTVHSGNTIYF. CDR3 nucleotide sequence: TGCGCCAGCAGCCAAGTAACAGTCCACTCTGGAAACACCATATATTTT.